The clone carrying this T cell receptor (beta chain) appeared once. Its matching antigen is unknown. This specimen comes from a study of cytomegalovirus exposure and HLA in healthy donors. The germline CDR1 and CDR2 sequences are LNHDA and SQIVND (reference sequence). The CDR3 is 17 amino acids. Trimming pared 1 base from V and 2 bases from J, leaving 14 bases between. With 60 Vbeta and 13 Jbeta primers, the PCR was carried out. Assay used: immunoSEQ multiplex PCR; TCRdb lists only in-frame clones, some missing. The data hold a few hundred thousand clones, with 65% to 75% observed a single time. Whole-study results and caveats: Based on reports, TCR beta sequences accurately predicted HLA-A and HLA-B alleles for most subjects. Later, an analysis showed that TCR beta chains associated with HLA were more clonally expanded than others that were equally common. Earlier analysis yielded a pattern in which most TCR beta V segments were productive about 90% or about 30% of the time.

The sample comprised PBMCs. This chain uses TRBV19 with TRBJ1-4; D possibly corresponds to TRBD1 (5 bases). This receptor was taken from a woman aged 30 to 39 in good health and CMV-seronegative. The CDR3 DNA sequence: TGTGCCAGTAGTATAGGGGGCGCATGGCTGACTAATGAAAAACTGTTTTTT. It is translated as CASSIGGAWLTNEKLFF.